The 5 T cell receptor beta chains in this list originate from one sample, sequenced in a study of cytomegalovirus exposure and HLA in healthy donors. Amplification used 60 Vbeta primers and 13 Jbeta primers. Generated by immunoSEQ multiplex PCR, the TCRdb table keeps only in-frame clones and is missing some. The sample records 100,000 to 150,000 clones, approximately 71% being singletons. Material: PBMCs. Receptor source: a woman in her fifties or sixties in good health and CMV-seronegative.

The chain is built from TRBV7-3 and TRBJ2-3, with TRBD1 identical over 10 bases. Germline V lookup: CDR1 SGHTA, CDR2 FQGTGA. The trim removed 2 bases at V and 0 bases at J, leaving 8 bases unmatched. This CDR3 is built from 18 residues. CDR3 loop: CASSLFRTGGASTDTQYF. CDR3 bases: TGTGCCAGCAGCTTATTCCGGACAGGGGGTGCCAGCACAGATACGCAGTATTTT.

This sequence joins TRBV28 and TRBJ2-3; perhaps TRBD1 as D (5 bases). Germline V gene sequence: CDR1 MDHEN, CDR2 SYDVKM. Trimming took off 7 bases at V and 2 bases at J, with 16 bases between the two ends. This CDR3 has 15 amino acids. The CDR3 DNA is TGTGCCAGCAATCGTCCAGGGATCCTCACAGATACGCAGTATTTT. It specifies CASNRPGILTDTQYF.

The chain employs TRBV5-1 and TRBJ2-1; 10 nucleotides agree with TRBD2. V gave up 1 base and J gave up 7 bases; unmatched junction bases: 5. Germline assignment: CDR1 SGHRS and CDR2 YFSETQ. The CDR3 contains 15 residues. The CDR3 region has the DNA TGCGCCAGCAGCTTGAGGCTAGCGGGAGCGAATGAGCAGTTCTTC. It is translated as CASSLRLAGANEQFF.

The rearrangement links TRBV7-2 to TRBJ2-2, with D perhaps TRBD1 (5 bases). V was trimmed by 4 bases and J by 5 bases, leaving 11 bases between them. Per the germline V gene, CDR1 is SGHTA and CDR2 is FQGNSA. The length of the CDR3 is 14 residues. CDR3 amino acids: CASSSRQGTGELFF. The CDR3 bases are TGTGCCAGCAGCTCGCGGCAGGGTACCGGGGAGCTGTTTTTT.

The CDR3: CATSPHNYGYTF. DNA of the CDR3: TGTGCCACCAGCCCACATAACTATGGCTACACCTTC. This chain uses TRBV15 with TRBJ1-2; D unresolved. This CDR3 region has 12 residues. Germline V gene lookup returns CDR1 LNHNV and CDR2 YYDKDF (reference sequence). V lost 5 bases and J lost 1, with 5 bases in between.